The 13 T cell receptor beta chains in this list originate from one sample, sequenced in a study of blood T cell repertoires in COVID-19. The assay was immunoSEQ multiplex PCR, and TCRdb's table has in-frame clones only and misses some. The sample comprises tens of thousands of clones, roughly 86% of which are singletons, and approximately 7.3% rests with the top ten. Sequenced sample: peripheral blood. The receptor set was obtained from a human donor in a cohort sampled during active COVID-19.

The CDR3 DNA reads TGTGCCATCAGTGAGTCGAACAGGGGTAACAATGAGCAGTTCTTC. Translation gives CAISESNRGNNEQFF. The chain couples TRBV10-3 to TRBJ2-1, with 7 bases identical to TRBD1. The CDR3 sequence is 15 residues long. Germline CDR1 ENHRY, CDR2 SYGVKD. Unmatched junction bases numbered 4, after V lost 0 bases and J lost 5 bases.

The V call is TRBV19, the J call TRBJ2-7; 9 nucleotides agree with TRBD1. After removal of 8 bases from V and 4 bases from J, the junction contained 12 bases not matched to a gene. Germline CDR1 and CDR2: LNHDA and SQIVND (reference sequence). The CDR3 length is 15 residues. The CDR3 here is CASSAAGTGTYEQYF. CDR3 DNA sequence: TGTGCCAGTTCCGCTGCCGGGACAGGGACTTACGAGCAGTACTTC.

The chain recombines TRBV7-2 with TRBJ2-5, with a tentative D call TRBD2 (7 bases). Trimming shortened V by 5 bases and J by 4 bases, and 17 bases separated the two germline ends. Per germline, CDR1 SGHTA and CDR2 FQGNSA. CDR3 length equals 15 residues. The CDR3 protein is CASSPPGGWGETQYF. DNA for the CDR3: TGTGCCAGCAGCCCACCGGGGGGCTGGGGAGAGACCCAGTACTTC.

The chain joins TRBV6-5 to TRBJ2-7; TRBD1 might be the D (5 bases). The V gene's germline CDR1 is MNHEY and CDR2 SVGAGI. Trimming stripped 8 bases from V and 5 bases from J, with 13 bases between. The CDR3 is 12 amino acids. CDR3 in amino acids: CASGPRVHEQYF. CDR3 bases: TGTGCCAGCGGTCCCAGGGTCCACGAGCAGTACTTC.

The rearrangement uses TRBV28 and TRBJ2-6; D uncertain. Germline V gives CDR1 MDHEN, CDR2 SYDVKM. The V gene lost 6 bases and the J gene lost 1 base, with 4 bases spanning the gap. The CDR3 totals 13 residues. The CDR3 DNA reads as TGTGCCAGCAGCCCATCTGGGGCCAACGTCCTGACTTTC. This translates into CASSPSGANVLTF.

About this clone: Other DNA sequences of this sample code for an identical CDR3. The V call is TRBV24-1, the J call TRBJ2-5, with no clear D. The ends were cut back, 4 bases at V and 2 bases at J, with 4 bases in the middle. Germline V CDR1 and CDR2: KGHDR, SFDVKD. The CDR3 contains 12 residues. The CDR3 DNA follows: TGTGCCACCAGTGACAGACAAGAGACCCAGTACTTC. Amino acids: CATSDRQETQYF.

This clone turned up a few times. The V call is TRBV10-3, the J call TRBJ2-3, with 7 bases aligning to TRBD2. This CDR3 has 16 amino acids. Germline CDR1 and CDR2: ENHRY and SYGVKD. V lost 3 bases to trimming and J lost 0 bases; unmatched junction nucleotides: 6. The CDR3 DNA follows: TGTGCCATCAGTGAACGGGGAGGGTTGAGCACAGATACGCAGTATTTT. Translation: CAISERGGLSTDTQYF.

This chain connects TRBV5-1 to TRBJ2-3; 7 bases are shared with TRBD1. This CDR3 comprises 13 residues. J gave up 9 bases and V 1 base, and 5 bases lay outside the gene matches. Germline V gene sequence: CDR1 SGHRS, CDR2 YFSETQ. CDR3 in amino acids: CASSLSEQGTQYF. The CDR3 nucleotides are TGCGCCAGCAGCTTGTCGGAACAGGGGACGCAGTATTTT.

This clone was recorded once. The chain employs TRBV6-6 and TRBJ1-1; 7 bases map to TRBD1. CDR3 length: 15 residues. V lost 5 bases to trimming and J lost 0 bases; unmatched junction nucleotides: 6. Per the germline V gene, CDR1 is MNHNY and CDR2 is SVGAGI (reference sequence). The CDR3 nucleotides are TGTGCCAGCAGTCAAACAGGGGTACTGAACACTGAAGCTTTCTTT. Amino acid sequence: CASSQTGVLNTEAFF.

The V gene is TRBV18, the J gene TRBJ1-1; TRBD1 is a possible D gene (6 bases). CDR1 is KGHSH, CDR2 LQKENI, per germline. The CDR3 extends over 15 amino acids. Trimming took 2 bases from V and 1 from J, leaving 11 bases between them. The DNA for the CDR3 is TGTGCCAGCTCACCATACCAGGGGACGAACACTGAAGCTTTCTTT. Protein sequence: CASSPYQGTNTEAFF.

This sequence joins TRBV5-5 and TRBJ2-3; D not resolved. Germline V gene sequence: CDR1 SGHKS, CDR2 YYEKEE (reference sequence). V lost 0 bases and J 4 bases, leaving 12 bases between the germline ends. This CDR3 comprises 15 residues. CDR3 in amino acids: CASSLGAPPPDTQYF. The CDR3 DNA reads as TGTGCCAGCAGCTTGGGAGCGCCGCCCCCAGATACGCAGTATTTT.

This sequence joins TRBV15 and TRBJ2-1; TRBD2 matches at 9 bases. The germline CDR1 and CDR2 sequences are LNHNV and YYDKDF (reference sequence). The trim removed 5 bases at V and 10 bases at J, leaving 6 bases unmatched. The CDR3 contains 13 residues. CDR3 nucleotides: TGTGCCACCAGCCGAGGGGCGGGAGGGGAGCAGTTCTTC. It encodes CATSRGAGGEQFF.

The CDR3 reads CASSSVRVIDTEAFF. CDR3 nucleotides: TGTGCCAGTAGTTCCGTCAGGGTAATCGACACTGAAGCTTTCTTT. The chain couples TRBV19 to TRBJ1-1; maybe TRBD1 (5 bases). Germline V CDR1 and CDR2: LNHDA, SQIVND (reference sequence). V was cut by 5 bases and J by 3 bases, with 16 bases left in between. The CDR3 has 15 amino acids. Looking up the rest from reference TRBV19 and TRBJ1-1 gives the full variable domain: DGGITQSPKYLFRKEGQNVTLSCEQNLNHDAMYWYRQDPGQGLRLIYYSQIVNDFQKGDIAEGYSVSREKKESFPLTVTSAQKNPTAFYLCASSSVRVIDTEAFFGQGTRLTVV.